These 30 T cell receptor beta chains originate from one sample sequenced in a study of blood T cell repertoires in COVID-19. Sequenced by immunoSEQ multiplex PCR; TCRdb stores in-frame clones only, minus some. This repertoire shows tens of thousands of clones, approximately 90% found once; its top ten account for roughly 3%. The specimen was peripheral blood. The receptor set was obtained from a man aged 50 or older with active COVID-19.

Written as DNA, the CDR3 is TGTGCCAGCAGTAAACAAATAAGCAATCAGCCCCAGCATTTT. This sequence encodes CASSKQISNQPQHF. The chain is built from TRBV6-2 or TRBV6-3 and TRBJ1-5; D gene ambiguous. The CDR3 length is 14 residues. V was shortened by 5 bases and J by 1 base, with 9 bases between the two germline ends. The V gene's germline CDR1 is MNHEY and CDR2 SVGEGT.

Concerning this clone itself: The sample carries other DNA sequences with the same CDR3. The V and J genes are TRBV5-1 and TRBJ1-1, with unresolved D. The CDR3 length is 13 residues. Germline lookup yields CDR1 SGHRS and CDR2 YFSETQ. Between the trimmed V and J ends, which lost 4 bases and 1 base, there was a span of 8 bases. CDR3 loop: CASSLAGNTEAFF. CDR3 DNA sequence: TGCGCCAGCAGCCTCGCAGGGAACACTGAAGCTTTCTTT. The complete variable domain, with remaining parts taken from reference TRBV5-1 and TRBJ1-1, reads KAGVTQTPRYLIKTRGQQVTLSCSPISGHRSVSWYQQTPGQGLQFLFEYFSETQRNKGNFPGRFSGRQFSNSRSEMNVSTLELGDSALYLCASSLAGNTEAFFGQGTRLTVV.

This CDR3 reads CASSAGGRETQYF. DNA for the CDR3: TGTGCCAGCAGTGCGGGGGGGAGGGAGACCCAGTACTTC. The chain combines TRBV6-1 with TRBJ2-5; 8 bases are shared with TRBD2. The CDR3 is 13 amino acids. The V gene's germline CDR1 is MNHNS and CDR2 SASEGT. V trimming: 4 bases; J trimming: 5 bases; junction bases outside the gene matches: 3.

V is TRBV2 and J is TRBJ1-5; a weak D match, TRBD1 (5 bases). The CDR3 runs to 14 residues. Trimming shortened V by 4 bases and J by 3 bases, and 10 bases separated the two germline ends. Germline V CDR1 and CDR2: SNHLY, FYNNEI. The CDR3 DNA sequence: TGTGCCAGCAGTGGACAGCTATACAATCAGCCCCAGCATTTT. Amino acid sequence: CASSGQLYNQPQHF.

The chain links TRBV9 to TRBJ1-6; D not certain. Germline CDR1 SGDLS, CDR2 YYNGEE. CDR3 length: 17 residues. V lost 4 bases to trimming and J lost 3 bases, with 17 bases between them. In nucleotides, the CDR3 is TGTGCCAGCAGCCCTAACTCGGGTCGGGTCTATAATTCACCCCTCCACTTT. This gives the protein CASSPNSGRVYNSPLHF.

The chain couples TRBV7-6 to TRBJ2-1; weak D call: TRBD2 (5 bases). Trimming took off 4 bases at V and 7 bases at J, with 17 bases between the two ends. CDR1 is SGHVS, CDR2 FNYEAQ, per germline. The CDR3 is 15 amino acids. The CDR3 protein is CASSSGELVENEQFF. The CDR3 DNA reads TGTGCCAGCAGCTCCGGGGAACTAGTGGAGAATGAGCAGTTCTTC.

The V call is TRBV5-4, the J call TRBJ1-3, with D possibly TRBD1 on 6 matching bases. V was clipped by 4 bases and J by 0 bases, with 17 bases between them. Germline CDR1 SGHNT, CDR2 YYREEE (reference sequence). The CDR3 is made up of 17 amino acids. The CDR3 DNA is TGTGCCAGCAGCCGGGACATTGACGCTTCCTCTGGAAACACCATATATTTT. Its protein is CASSRDIDASSGNTIYF.

This clone has only a few counts. The chain combines TRBV7-9 with TRBJ1-4; no reliable D call. V dropped 5 bases and J dropped 7 bases, with 17 bases sitting between them. Germline assignment: CDR1 SEHNR and CDR2 FQNEAQ (reference sequence). The CDR3 contains 15 residues. CDR3 residues: CASSPDTLHPEKLFF. The CDR3 nucleotides read TGTGCCAGCAGCCCAGACACTCTCCATCCTGAAAAACTGTTTTTT.

This rearrangement joins TRBV5-1 to TRBJ1-2, with TRBD1 identical over 10 bases. CDR3 length: 16 residues. The V gene's germline CDR1 is SGHRS and CDR2 YFSETQ. With V trimmed by 4 bases and J by 4 bases, 10 bases remained unmatched. The CDR3 DNA is TGCGCCAGCAGCCCGCTGGGACAGGGGTTGCGCTATGGCTACACCTTC. Its protein is CASSPLGQGLRYGYTF.

The chain employs TRBV5-1 and TRBJ1-3; D unclear. CDR3 length: 14 amino acids. Germline V gene lookup returns CDR1 SGHRS and CDR2 YFSETQ. V dropped 3 bases and J dropped 1 base, with 8 bases sitting between them. CDR3 coding DNA: TGCGCCAGCAGCTCCACGGTATCTGGAAACACCATATATTTT. Its translation is CASSSTVSGNTIYF.

CDR3 loop: CASSQDRQVDGYTF. The DNA for the CDR3 is TGTGCCAGCAGCCAAGATCGGCAGGTCGATGGCTACACCTTC. This chain links TRBV4-2 with TRBJ1-2; D unclear. This CDR3 is 14 amino acids long. Germline CDR1 is LGHNA and CDR2 is YNFKEQ. V lost 0 bases to trimming and J lost 6 bases, with 11 bases between them.

The chain is built from TRBV29-1 and TRBJ2-7; 12 bases are a match to TRBD1. Trimming took 6 bases from V and 2 from J; bases not matched to a gene: 2. The CDR3 loop spans 13 amino acids. CDR1 is SQVTM, CDR2 ANQGSEA, per germline. The CDR3 reads CSVGQGATYEQYF. CDR3 coding DNA: TGCAGCGTGGGACAGGGGGCGACCTACGAGCAGTACTTC.

V is TRBV19 and J is TRBJ2-7; maybe TRBD2 (5 bases). This CDR3 has 14 residues. Per the germline V gene, CDR1 is LNHDA and CDR2 is SQIVND (reference sequence). The ends were cut back, 1 base at V and 1 base at J, with 8 bases in the middle. The CDR3 region has the DNA TGTGCCAGTAGTATAGCGGAGGAATCCTACGAGCAGTACTTC. Translating gives CASSIAEESYEQYF.

This rearrangement joins TRBV18 to TRBJ2-3, with TRBD2 matching 8 bases. Germline loops: CDR1 KGHSH, CDR2 LQKENI. This CDR3 region has 17 residues. Trimming removed 3 bases from V and 0 bases from J; junction bases left unmatched: 8. The CDR3 sequence: CASSPYASSGSTDTQYF. Here the CDR3 DNA reads TGTGCCAGCTCACCTTACGCGTCTAGCGGGAGCACAGATACGCAGTATTTT.

The J gene is TRBJ2-1, the V gene TRBV7-3; D may be TRBD2 (5 bases). Germline V gene lookup returns CDR1 SGHTA and CDR2 FQGTGA. V gave up 5 bases and J gave up 3 bases, with 8 bases separating them. This CDR3 has 13 amino acids. CDR3 nucleotide sequence: TGTGCCAGCAGCCTCACTAGCTACAATGAGCAGTTCTTC. It is translated as CASSLTSYNEQFF.

The rearrangement uses TRBV9 and TRBJ2-1; 8 nucleotides line up with TRBD2. Trimming took 4 bases from V and 0 from J; bases not matched to a gene: 3. From germline, CDR1 is SGDLS and CDR2 YYNGEE. This CDR3 is built from 15 residues. DNA of the CDR3: TGTGCCAGCAGCCCTAGCGGGCCCTCCTACAATGAGCAGTTCTTC. It translates to CASSPSGPSYNEQFF.

The chain couples TRBV9 to TRBJ2-7; tentative D call: TRBD2 (5 bases). Germline V CDR1 and CDR2: SGDLS, YYNGEE. The CDR3 is made up of 14 amino acids. The V gene lost 3 bases and the J gene lost 2 bases, with 12 bases spanning the gap. The CDR3 DNA sequence: TGTGCCAGCAGCGCCGGACTTACAGCCTACGAGCAGTACTTC. Translating it yields CASSAGLTAYEQYF.

This rearrangement joins TRBV7-2 to TRBJ1-2; D is perhaps TRBD1 (6 bases). This CDR3 contains 16 residues. Trimming stripped 2 bases from V and 0 bases from J, with 13 bases between. CDR1 is SGHTA and CDR2 is FQGNSA in the germline V gene. The CDR3 here is CASSLRQGKANYGYTF. Here the CDR3 DNA reads TGTGCCAGCAGCTTAAGGCAGGGGAAAGCTAACTATGGCTACACCTTC.

This chain uses TRBV11-2 with TRBJ2-5; 7 nucleotides line up with TRBD2. CDR3 size: 14 residues. The V gene end was trimmed by 2 bases and the J gene end by 2 bases; junction bases not matched to a gene: 2. Germline V gene sequence: CDR1 SGHAT, CDR2 FQNNGV. CDR3 sequence reads: CASSLSGRQETQYF. The CDR3 DNA reads as TGTGCCAGCAGCTTATCCGGGAGGCAAGAGACCCAGTACTTC.

The chain recombines TRBV28 with TRBJ2-7, with D hard to call. Germline V CDR1 and CDR2: MDHEN, SYDVKM. V was trimmed by 4 bases and J by 7 bases, leaving 8 bases between them. The CDR3 is 11 residues long. DNA for the CDR3: TGTGCCAGCAGTTCCCAACGGGAGCAGTACTTC. Its translation: CASSSQREQYF.

This chain uses TRBV24-1 with TRBJ1-5, with D maybe TRBD1 (6 bases). The CDR3 covers 13 residues. The germline CDR1 and CDR2 sequences are KGHDR and SFDVKD. V shed 4 bases and J shed 6 bases, with 9 bases lying between them. The CDR3 region has the DNA TGTGCCACCAGTGAGGGGGCAGGTCAGCCCCAGCATTTT. The encoded protein is CATSEGAGQPQHF.

V and J are TRBV7-9 and TRBJ2-2; D is unclear. With 5 bases removed from V and 3 bases from J, the gap between germline ends came to 13 bases. This CDR3 is 15 amino acids long. CDR1 and CDR2 from the germline V gene are SEHNR and FQNEAQ (reference sequence). Written as DNA, the CDR3 is TGTGCCAGCAGCCCCTCTGGTGCGGACACCGGGGAGCTGTTTTTT. This sequence encodes CASSPSGADTGELFF.

J is TRBJ2-7 and V is TRBV29-1, with 11 bases aligning to TRBD2. The CDR3 spans 17 residues. Unmatched junction bases numbered 10, after V lost 1 base and J lost 2 bases. Germline V gives CDR1 SQVTM, CDR2 ANQGSEA. The CDR3 loop reads CSVEVLLLAGDTYEQYF. As DNA, the CDR3 is TGCAGCGTTGAAGTTTTGTTACTAGCGGGGGACACCTACGAGCAGTACTTC.

The V and J genes are TRBV3-1 (or the pseudogene TRBV3-2) and TRBJ1-1, with D possibly TRBD1 on 5 matching bases. CDR3 length: 14 residues. CDR1 is LGHDT and CDR2 is YNNKEL in the germline V gene (reference sequence). V lost 3 bases and J 5 bases, leaving 13 bases between the germline ends. CDR3 coding DNA: TGTGCCAGCAGCCATCAGGGAGGAACAACTGAAGCTTTCTTT. It is translated as CASSHQGGTTEAFF.

V and J are TRBV18 and TRBJ2-3, with D tentatively TRBD2 (6 bases). The V end was cut by 3 bases, the J end by 2 bases, with 12 bases between. The CDR3 extends over 15 amino acids. Germline V lookup: CDR1 KGHSH, CDR2 LQKENI. In DNA form, the CDR3 reads TGTGCCAGCTCACCGGACGGGACTCCCACAGATACGCAGTATTTT. This gives the protein CASSPDGTPTDTQYF.

V gene TRBV28 combines with J gene TRBJ2-2; D might be TRBD2 (6 bases). The CDR3 extends over 13 amino acids. Germline CDR1 is MDHEN and CDR2 is SYDVKM. Trimming stripped 6 bases from V and 4 bases from J, with 9 bases between. CDR3: CASRMGGTGELFF. The CDR3 DNA sequence: TGTGCCAGCAGAATGGGGGGCACCGGGGAGCTGTTTTTT. Filled out from reference TRBV28 and TRBJ2-2, the complete variable domain reads DVKVTQSSRYLVKRTGEKVFLECVQDMDHENMFWYRQDPGLGLRLIYFSYDVKMKEKGDIPEGYSVSREKKERFSLILESASTNQTSMYLCASRMGGTGELFFGEGSRLTVL.

This clone was seen only a few times. The junction departs from germline at one end; a sequencing error may be responsible. The rearrangement links TRBV12-5 to TRBJ1-5; TRBD1 is a possible D gene (5 bases). In germline, CDR1 is LGHNT, CDR2 FRNRAP. The CDR3 consists of 12 residues. As DNA, the CDR3 is TGCACCGAAAGGGGCATCAATCAGCCCCAGCATTTT. Its protein product is CTERGINQPQHF.

Here the CDR3 DNA reads TGCGCCAGCACGACGGGAGCCTACAATGAGCAGTTCTTC. Residues: CASTTGAYNEQFF. This chain uses TRBV5-1 with TRBJ2-1, with a tentative D call TRBD2 (6 bases). V was cut by 6 bases and J by 2 bases, with 9 bases left in between. Germline CDR1 and CDR2: SGHRS and YFSETQ. This CDR3 comprises 13 residues. Full variable domain (remainder filled in from reference TRBV5-1 and TRBJ2-1): KAGVTQTPRYLIKTRGQQVTLSCSPISGHRSVSWYQQTPGQGLQFLFEYFSETQRNKGNFPGRFSGRQFSNSRSEMNVSTLELGDSALYLCASTTGAYNEQFFGPGTRLTVL.

This clone was observed once. The V gene is TRBV6-4, the J gene TRBJ2-2; D uncertain. CDR1 is MRHNA and CDR2 is SNTAGT in the germline V gene. The CDR3 has 13 residues. Trimming removed 4 bases at V and 6 bases at J, with 9 bases between. CDR3 loop: CASSGDLAGELFF. The CDR3 nucleotides are TGTGCCAGCAGTGGTGACTTGGCCGGGGAGCTGTTTTTT.

The chain joins TRBV5-1 to TRBJ2-7; a weak D match, TRBD2 (6 bases). There are 15 residues in the CDR3. CDR1 is SGHRS and CDR2 is YFSETQ in the germline V gene. V was shortened by 4 bases and J by 0 bases, with 14 bases between the two germline ends. CDR3 amino acids: CASSNERVSSYEQYF. As DNA, the CDR3 is TGCGCCAGCAGCAACGAGCGGGTTAGCTCCTACGAGCAGTACTTC.